This record looks at one T cell receptor beta chain sequence and its context. Its antigen remains unidentified. No base qualities exist here, and no much larger clone lies one base off it. As encoded in the germline V gene, CDR1 is SGHVS while CDR2 is FQNEAQ. Relative to germline, V is missing 6 bases and J is missing 3 bases, with 5 bases of the junction outside any gene match. The CDR3 measures 15 amino acids from cysteine to phenylalanine. Just the 45-base CDR3 DNA is kept, in frame starting at base 1. The data originate from a study of T cells generated in artificial thymic organoids (dated by TCRdb to the late 2010s). Broadly, across the study: The study compared the TCR alpha and beta CDR3 repertoires of CD8 single positive T cells derived from in vitro artificial thymic organoids against those of naive CD8 T cells from thymus and peripheral blood. The repertoire sequencing data shown were described as representative of three independent experiments. The research as a whole found: Organoid-derived T cells showed no skewing in Valpha or Vbeta usage, which argues against dominance of unconventional lineages or clonal expansions. The TCR clonotype diversity of organoid-derived CD8 single positive T cells was physiological and comparable to that of naive CD8 T cells from thymus and blood.

Artificial thymic organoids were generated by aggregating human HSPCs with MS5 murine stromal cells transduced with human DLL1, and the organoids were cultured at an air-liquid interface. Organoids were seeded with FACS-purified CD34+CD3- hematopoietic stem and progenitor cells depleted of residual T cells. The organoids were grown in serum-free RB27 medium, which consisted of RPMI 1640 supplemented with B27, FLT3L, IL-7 and ascorbic acid. Before RNA extraction, CD3+TCRalphabeta+CD8 single positive T cells from organoids and thymus were sorted by FACS. For each sample, total RNA was purified from approximately 40,000 to 200,000 sorted cells using the RNeasy Micro kit, and RNA quality was assessed on an Agilent RNA 6000 Nano chip. Separate semi-nested PCR amplifications were run for the TCRalpha and TCRbeta libraries, using Advantage 2 and reverse primers located in the TRAC or TRBC constant regions. The amount of total RNA going into first-strand cDNA synthesis ranged between roughly 3 and 550 ng. TCR cDNA libraries were made by 5'-RACE with the SMARTer PCR cDNA Synthesis kit, using a poly-dT primer for first-strand synthesis. The semi-nested reverse primers in the constant regions carried 5-nucleotide sample-specific barcodes, and the PCR products were cleaned up with the Zymo DNA Clean and Concentrator-5 kit. Pools of up to ten barcoded samples were ligated to Illumina adaptors and sequenced on an Illumina MiSeq as 2 x 150 bp paired-end reads. In the paper's pipeline: Demultiplexed reads were aligned with BLAT to a custom library of all human TRAV, TRAJ, TRBV, TRBD and TRBJ combinations from IMGT. The best BLAT hits were picked using pslCDnaFilter (-maxAligns=1, -ignoreIntrons), and custom Perl scripts were used to calculate clonotype frequencies. TCRdb reran the public reads through fastp at Q25 and MiXCR, keeping productive beta chains. Rows matching on CDR3 protein sequence are summarized as one entry with the most common DNA and genes. These V and J calls rely on TCRdb rather than the paper's analysis. A total of approximately 7,700 distinct CDR3 sequences appear in this sample, 20% to 30% of them only once. Jointly, the top ten make up roughly 3.3% of the sample.

This sequence originates from a human donor who gave cord blood stem cells for thymic organoid culture, a cardiac surgery patient who gave postnatal thymus, or a blood donor (not recorded which). Sequencing was done on a sample of naive CD8+ T cells grown in artificial thymic organoids from cord blood stem and progenitor cells. The intended sense of this specimen's cell subset or site label: CD3+TCRalphabeta+CD8SP T cells; for blood, CD45RO-CCR7+ naive CD8+ T cells. The V and J segments used are TRBV7-8 and TRBJ2-1; TRBD2 aligns with 10 central bases. Read as DNA, the sequence is TGTGCCAGCAGTTGGAAGCGGGGGGGCTACAATGAGCAGTTCTTC. This is translated as CASSWKRGGYNEQFF.